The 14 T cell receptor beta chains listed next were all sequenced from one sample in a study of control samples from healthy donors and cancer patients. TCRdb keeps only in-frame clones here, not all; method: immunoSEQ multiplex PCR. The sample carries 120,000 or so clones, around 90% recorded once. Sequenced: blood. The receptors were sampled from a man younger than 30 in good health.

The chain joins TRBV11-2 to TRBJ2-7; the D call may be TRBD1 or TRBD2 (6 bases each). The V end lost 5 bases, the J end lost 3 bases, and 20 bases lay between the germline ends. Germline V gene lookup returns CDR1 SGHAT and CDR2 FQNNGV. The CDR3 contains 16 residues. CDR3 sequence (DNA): TGTGCCAGCAGCAAACAGGGTAGGGACTCTGGCTACGAGCAGTACTTC. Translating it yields CASSKQGRDSGYEQYF. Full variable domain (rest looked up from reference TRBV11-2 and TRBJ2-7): EAGVAQSPRYKIIEKRQSVAFWCNPISGHATLYWYQQILGQGPKLLIQFQNNGVVDDSQLPKDRFSAERLKGVDSTLKIQPAKLEDSAVYLCASSKQGRDSGYEQYFGPGTRLTVT.

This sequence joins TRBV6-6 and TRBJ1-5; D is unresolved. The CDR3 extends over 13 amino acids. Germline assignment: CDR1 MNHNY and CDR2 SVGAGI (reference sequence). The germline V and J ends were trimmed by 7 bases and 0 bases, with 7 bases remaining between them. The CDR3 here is CASTGDSNQPQHF. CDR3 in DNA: TGTGCCAGCACCGGGGATAGCAATCAGCCCCAGCATTTT.

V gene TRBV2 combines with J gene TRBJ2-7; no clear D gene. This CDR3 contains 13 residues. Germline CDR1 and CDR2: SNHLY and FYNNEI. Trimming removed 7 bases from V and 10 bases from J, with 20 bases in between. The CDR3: CASILLAMPSQYV. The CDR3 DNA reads TGTGCCAGCATACTGTTGGCCATGCCGTCTCAGTACGTC.

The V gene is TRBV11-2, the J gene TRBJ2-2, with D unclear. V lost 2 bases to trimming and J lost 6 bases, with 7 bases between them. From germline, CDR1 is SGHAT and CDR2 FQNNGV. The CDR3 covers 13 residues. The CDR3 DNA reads TGTGCCAGCAGCTTATCAGACGCCGGGGAGCTGTTTTTT. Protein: CASSLSDAGELFF.

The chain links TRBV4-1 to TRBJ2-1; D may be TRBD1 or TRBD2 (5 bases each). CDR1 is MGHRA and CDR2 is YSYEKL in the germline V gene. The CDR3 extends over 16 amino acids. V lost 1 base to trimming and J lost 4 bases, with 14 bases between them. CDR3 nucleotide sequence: TGCGCCAGCAGCCAAGTGGCCGGGACGCCGTACAATGAGCAGTTCTTC. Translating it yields CASSQVAGTPYNEQFF.

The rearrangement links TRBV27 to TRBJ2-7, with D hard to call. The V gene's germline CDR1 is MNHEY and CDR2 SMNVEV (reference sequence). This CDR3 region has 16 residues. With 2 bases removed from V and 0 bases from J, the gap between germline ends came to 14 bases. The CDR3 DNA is TGTGCCAGCAGTTTAAATCCCGATTATAGCTCCTACGAGCAGTACTTC. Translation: CASSLNPDYSSYEQYF.

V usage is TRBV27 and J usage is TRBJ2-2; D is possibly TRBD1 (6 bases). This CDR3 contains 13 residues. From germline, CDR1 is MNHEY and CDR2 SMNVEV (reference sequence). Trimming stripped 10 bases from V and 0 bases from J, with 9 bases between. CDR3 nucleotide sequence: TGTGCCACCGCAGGGGCGAACACCGGGGAGCTGTTTTTT. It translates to CATAGANTGELFF.

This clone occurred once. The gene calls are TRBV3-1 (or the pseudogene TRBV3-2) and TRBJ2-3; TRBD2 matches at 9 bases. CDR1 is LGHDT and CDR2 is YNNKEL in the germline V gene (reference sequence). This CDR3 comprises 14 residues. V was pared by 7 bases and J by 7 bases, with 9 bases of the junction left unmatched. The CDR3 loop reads CASKGSGSIYTQYF. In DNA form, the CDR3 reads TGTGCCAGCAAGGGTAGCGGGAGTATCTATACGCAGTATTTT.

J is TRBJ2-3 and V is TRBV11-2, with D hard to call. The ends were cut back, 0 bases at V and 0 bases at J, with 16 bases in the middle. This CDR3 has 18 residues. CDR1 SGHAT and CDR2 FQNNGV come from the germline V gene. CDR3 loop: CASSLDRFQAPSTDTQYF. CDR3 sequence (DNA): TGTGCCAGCAGCTTAGATAGGTTTCAGGCACCTAGCACAGATACGCAGTATTTT.

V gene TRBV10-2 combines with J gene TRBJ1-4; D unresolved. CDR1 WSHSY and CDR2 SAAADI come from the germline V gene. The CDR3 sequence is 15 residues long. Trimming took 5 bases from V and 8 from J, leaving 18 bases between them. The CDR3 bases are TGCGCCAGCAGTTTCACGGGTCCGGACGGCGAAAAACTGTTTTTT. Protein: CASSFTGPDGEKLFF.

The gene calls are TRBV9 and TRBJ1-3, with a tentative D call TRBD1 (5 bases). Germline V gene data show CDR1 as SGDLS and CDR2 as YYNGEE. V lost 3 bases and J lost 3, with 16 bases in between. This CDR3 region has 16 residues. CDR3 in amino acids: CASSGLGTSFGNTIYF. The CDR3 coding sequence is TGTGCCAGCAGCGGACTTGGGACTTCCTTTGGAAACACCATATATTTT.

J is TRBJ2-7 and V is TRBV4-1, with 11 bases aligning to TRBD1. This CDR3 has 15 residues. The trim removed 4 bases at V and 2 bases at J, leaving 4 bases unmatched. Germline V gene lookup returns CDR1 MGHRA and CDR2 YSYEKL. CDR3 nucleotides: TGCGCCAGCAGCCTCGGACAGGGGGCCACCTACGAGCAGTACTTC. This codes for CASSLGQGATYEQYF.

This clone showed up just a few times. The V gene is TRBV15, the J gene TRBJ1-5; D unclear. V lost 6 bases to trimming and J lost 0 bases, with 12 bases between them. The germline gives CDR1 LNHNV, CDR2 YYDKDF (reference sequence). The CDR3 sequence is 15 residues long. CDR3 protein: CATSSVRISNQPQHF. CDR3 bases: TGTGCCACCAGTTCTGTACGGATTAGCAATCAGCCCCAGCATTTT.

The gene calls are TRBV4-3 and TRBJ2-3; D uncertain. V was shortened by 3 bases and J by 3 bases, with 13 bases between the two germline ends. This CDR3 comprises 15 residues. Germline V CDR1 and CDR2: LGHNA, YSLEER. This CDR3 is CASSHKIPATDTQYF. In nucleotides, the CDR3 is TGCGCCAGCAGCCACAAGATCCCCGCGACAGATACGCAGTATTTT.